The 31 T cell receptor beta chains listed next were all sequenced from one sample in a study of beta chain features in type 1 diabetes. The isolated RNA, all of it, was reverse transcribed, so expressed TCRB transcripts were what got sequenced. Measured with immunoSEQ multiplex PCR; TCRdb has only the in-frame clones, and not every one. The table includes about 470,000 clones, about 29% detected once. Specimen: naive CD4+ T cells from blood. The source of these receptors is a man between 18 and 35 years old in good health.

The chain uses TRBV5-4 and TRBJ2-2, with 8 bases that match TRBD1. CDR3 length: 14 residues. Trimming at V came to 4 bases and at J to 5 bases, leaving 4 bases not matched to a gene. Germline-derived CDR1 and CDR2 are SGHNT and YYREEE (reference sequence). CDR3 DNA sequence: TGTGCCAGCAGCCCAAGGACAGGGACCGGGGAGCTGTTTTTT. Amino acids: CASSPRTGTGELFF. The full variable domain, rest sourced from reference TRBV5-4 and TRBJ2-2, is ETGVTQSPTHLIKTRGQQVTLRCSSQSGHNTVSWYQQALGQGPQFIFQYYREEENGRGNFPPRFSGLQFPNYSSELNVNALELDDSALYLCASSPRTGTGELFFGEGSRLTVL.

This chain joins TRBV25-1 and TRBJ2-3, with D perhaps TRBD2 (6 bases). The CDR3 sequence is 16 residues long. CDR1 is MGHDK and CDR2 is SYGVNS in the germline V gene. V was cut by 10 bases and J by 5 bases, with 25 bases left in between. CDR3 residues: CATTGGLGRRGDTQYF. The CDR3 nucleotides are TGTGCCACAACAGGCGGGTTGGGCAGGCGGGGAGATACGCAGTATTTT. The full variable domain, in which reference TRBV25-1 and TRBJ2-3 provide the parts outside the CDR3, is EADIYQTPRYLVIGTGKKITLECSQTMGHDKMYWYQQDPGMELHLIHYSYGVNSTEKGDLSSESTVSRIRTEHFPLTLESARPSHTSQYLCATTGGLGRRGDTQYFGPGTRLTVL.

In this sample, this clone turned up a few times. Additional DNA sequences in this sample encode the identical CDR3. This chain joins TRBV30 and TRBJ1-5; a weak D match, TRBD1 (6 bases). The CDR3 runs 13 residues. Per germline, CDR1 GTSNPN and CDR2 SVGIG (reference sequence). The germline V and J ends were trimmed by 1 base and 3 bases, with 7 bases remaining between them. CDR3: CAWSDRDNQPQHF. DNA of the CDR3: TGTGCCTGGAGTGACAGGGACAATCAGCCCCAGCATTTT.

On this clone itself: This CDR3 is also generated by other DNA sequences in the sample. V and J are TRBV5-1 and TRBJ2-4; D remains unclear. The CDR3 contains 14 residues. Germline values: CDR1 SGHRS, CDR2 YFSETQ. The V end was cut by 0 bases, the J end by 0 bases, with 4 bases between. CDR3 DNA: TGCGCCAGCAGCTTGGGAGTAGCCAAAAACATTCAGTACTTC. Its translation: CASSLGVAKNIQYF.

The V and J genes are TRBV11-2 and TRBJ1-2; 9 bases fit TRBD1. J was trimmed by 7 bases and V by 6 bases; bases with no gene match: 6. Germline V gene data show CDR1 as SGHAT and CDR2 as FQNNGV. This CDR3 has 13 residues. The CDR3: CASRVQGAGGYTF. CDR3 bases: TGTGCCAGCAGGGTACAGGGGGCTGGTGGCTACACCTTC.

The CDR3 is CAWSTLAGLEQYF. CDR3 bases: TGTGCCTGGAGTACACTAGCGGGATTGGAGCAGTACTTC. The J gene is TRBJ2-7, the V gene TRBV30, with TRBD2 matching 10 bases. Losses at the gene ends were 2 bases for V and 7 bases for J; bases not matched to a gene: 5. The CDR3 has 13 residues. Per germline, CDR1 GTSNPN and CDR2 SVGIG (reference sequence).

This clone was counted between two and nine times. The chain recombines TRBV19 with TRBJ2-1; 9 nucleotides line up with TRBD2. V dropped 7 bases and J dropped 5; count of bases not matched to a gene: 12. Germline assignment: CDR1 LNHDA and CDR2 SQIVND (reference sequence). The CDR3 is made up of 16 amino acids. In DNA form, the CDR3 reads TGTGCCAGTATCCATCGTAGCGGGAGACAGAACAATGAGCAGTTCTTC. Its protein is CASIHRSGRQNNEQFF.

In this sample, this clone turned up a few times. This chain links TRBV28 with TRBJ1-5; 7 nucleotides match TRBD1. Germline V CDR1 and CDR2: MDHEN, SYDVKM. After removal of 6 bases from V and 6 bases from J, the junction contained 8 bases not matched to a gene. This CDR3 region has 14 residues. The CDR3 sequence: CASRRQGSVQPQHF. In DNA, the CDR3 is TGTGCCAGCAGAAGACAGGGCTCGGTTCAGCCCCAGCATTTT.

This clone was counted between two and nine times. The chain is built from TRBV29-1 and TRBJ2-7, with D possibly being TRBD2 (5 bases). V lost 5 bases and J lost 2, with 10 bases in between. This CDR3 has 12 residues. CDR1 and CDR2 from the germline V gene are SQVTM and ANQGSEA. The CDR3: CSVSVTTYEQYF. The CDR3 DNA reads TGCAGCGTTTCGGTGACTACCTACGAGCAGTACTTC.

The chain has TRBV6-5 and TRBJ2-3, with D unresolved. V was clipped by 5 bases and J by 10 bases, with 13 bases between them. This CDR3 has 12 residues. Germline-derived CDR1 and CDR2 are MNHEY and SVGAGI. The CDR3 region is CASSPREWPQYF. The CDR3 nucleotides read TGTGCCAGCAGTCCGCGAGAATGGCCGCAGTATTTT.

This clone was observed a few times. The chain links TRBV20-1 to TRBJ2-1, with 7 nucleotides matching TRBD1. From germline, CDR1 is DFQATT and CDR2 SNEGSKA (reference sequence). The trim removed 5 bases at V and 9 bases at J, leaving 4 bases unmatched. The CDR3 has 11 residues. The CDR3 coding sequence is TGCAGTGCTTACAGGGGTGGTGAGCAGTTCTTC. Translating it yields CSAYRGGEQFF.

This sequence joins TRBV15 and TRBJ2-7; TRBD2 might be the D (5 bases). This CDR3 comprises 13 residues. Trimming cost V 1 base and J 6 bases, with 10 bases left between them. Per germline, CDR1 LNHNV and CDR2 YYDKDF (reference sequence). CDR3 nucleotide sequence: TGTGCCACCAGCAGAGTAGGGCGGGCCGAGCAGTACTTC. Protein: CATSRVGRAEQYF.

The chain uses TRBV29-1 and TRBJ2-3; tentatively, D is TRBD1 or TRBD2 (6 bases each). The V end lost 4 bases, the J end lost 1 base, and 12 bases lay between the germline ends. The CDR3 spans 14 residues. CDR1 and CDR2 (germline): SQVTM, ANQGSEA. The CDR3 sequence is CSVGRGRRTDTQYF. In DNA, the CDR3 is TGCAGCGTTGGCCGGGGGCGACGCACAGATACGCAGTATTTT.

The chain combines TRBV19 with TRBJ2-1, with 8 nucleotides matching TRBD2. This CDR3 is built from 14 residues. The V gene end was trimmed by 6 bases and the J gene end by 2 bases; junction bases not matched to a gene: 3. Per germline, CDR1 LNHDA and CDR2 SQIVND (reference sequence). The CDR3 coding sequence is TGTGCCAGTAGGGTAGCGGGAACCTACAATGAGCAGTTCTTC. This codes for CASRVAGTYNEQFF.

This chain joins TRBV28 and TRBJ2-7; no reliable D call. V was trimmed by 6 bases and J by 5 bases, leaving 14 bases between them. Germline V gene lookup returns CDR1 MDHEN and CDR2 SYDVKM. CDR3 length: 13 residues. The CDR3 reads CASSEPSGNEQYF. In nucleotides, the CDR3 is TGTGCCAGCAGCGAGCCCTCCGGCAACGAGCAGTACTTC.

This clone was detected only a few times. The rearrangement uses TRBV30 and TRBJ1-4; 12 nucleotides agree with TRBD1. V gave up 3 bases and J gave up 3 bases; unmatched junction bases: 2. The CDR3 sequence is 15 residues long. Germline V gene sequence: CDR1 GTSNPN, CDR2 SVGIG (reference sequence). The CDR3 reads CAWRGQGAANEKLFF. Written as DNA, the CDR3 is TGTGCCTGGAGGGGACAGGGGGCTGCTAATGAAAAACTGTTTTTT.

The CDR3, as DNA: TGTGCCAGCAGCCCCATTTCGGGGGGTTCCTACAATGAGCAGTTCTTC. Its protein is CASSPISGGSYNEQFF. The J gene is TRBJ2-1, the V gene TRBV7-6; 7 bases are shared with TRBD2. V trimming: 5 bases; J trimming: 1 base; junction bases outside the gene matches: 8. The CDR3 is 16 residues long. CDR1 and CDR2 from the germline V gene are SGHVS and FNYEAQ.

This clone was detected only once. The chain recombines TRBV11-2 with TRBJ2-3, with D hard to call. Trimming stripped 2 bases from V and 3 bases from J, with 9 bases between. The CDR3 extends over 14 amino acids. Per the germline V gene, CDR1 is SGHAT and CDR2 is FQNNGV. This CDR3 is CASSLTVKTDTQYF. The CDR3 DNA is TGTGCCAGCAGCTTAACGGTGAAAACAGATACGCAGTATTTT.

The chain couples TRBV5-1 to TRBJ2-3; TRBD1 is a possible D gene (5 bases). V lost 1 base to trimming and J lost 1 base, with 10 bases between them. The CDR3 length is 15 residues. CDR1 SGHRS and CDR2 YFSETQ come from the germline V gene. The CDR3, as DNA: TGCGCCAGCAGCTTGACGCAGGGTGGCACAGATACGCAGTATTTT. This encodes CASSLTQGGTDTQYF.

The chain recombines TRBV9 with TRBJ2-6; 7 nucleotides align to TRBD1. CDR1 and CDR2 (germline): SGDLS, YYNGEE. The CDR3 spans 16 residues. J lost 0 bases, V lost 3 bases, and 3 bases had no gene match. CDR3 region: CASSARDSSGANVLTF. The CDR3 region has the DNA TGTGCCAGCAGCGCACGGGACAGCTCTGGGGCCAACGTCCTGACTTTC.

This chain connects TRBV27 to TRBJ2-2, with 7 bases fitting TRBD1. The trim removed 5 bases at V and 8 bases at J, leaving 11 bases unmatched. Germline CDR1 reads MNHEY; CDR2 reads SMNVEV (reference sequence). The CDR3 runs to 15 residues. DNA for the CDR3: TGTGCCAGCAGTCCCCGGACAGGTTGGGCAGGGGAGCTGTTTTTT. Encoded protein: CASSPRTGWAGELFF.

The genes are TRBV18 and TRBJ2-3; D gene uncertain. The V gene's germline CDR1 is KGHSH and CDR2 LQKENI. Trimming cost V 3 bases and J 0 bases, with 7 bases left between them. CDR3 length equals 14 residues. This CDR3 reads CASSPAVSTDTQYF. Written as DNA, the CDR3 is TGTGCCAGCTCACCGGCGGTTAGCACAGATACGCAGTATTTT.

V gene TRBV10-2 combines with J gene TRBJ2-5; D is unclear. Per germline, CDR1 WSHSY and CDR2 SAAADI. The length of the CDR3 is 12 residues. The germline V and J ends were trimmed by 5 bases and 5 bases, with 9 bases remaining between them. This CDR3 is CASSRTGETQYF. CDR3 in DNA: TGCGCCAGCAGTCGAACCGGGGAGACCCAGTACTTC.

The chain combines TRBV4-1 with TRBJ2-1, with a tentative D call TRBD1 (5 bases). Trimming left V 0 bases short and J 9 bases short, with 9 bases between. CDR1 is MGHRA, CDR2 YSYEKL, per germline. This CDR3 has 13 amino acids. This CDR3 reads CASSQDSQGEQFF. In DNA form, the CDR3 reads TGCGCCAGCAGCCAAGATAGCCAGGGTGAGCAGTTCTTC.

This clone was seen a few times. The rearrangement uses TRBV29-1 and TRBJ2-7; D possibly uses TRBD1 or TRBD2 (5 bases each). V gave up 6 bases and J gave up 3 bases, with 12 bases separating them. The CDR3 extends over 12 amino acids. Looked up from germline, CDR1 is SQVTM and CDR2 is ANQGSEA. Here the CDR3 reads CSVRGQGYEQYF. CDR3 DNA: TGCAGCGTCCGAGGGCAGGGCTACGAGCAGTACTTC.

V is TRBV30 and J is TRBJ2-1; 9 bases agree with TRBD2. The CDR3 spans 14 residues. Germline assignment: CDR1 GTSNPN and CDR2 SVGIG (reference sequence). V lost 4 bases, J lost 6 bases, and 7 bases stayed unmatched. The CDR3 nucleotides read TGTGCCTGGACTAGCGGGAAGGTTGGCAATGAGCAGTTCTTC. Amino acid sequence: CAWTSGKVGNEQFF.

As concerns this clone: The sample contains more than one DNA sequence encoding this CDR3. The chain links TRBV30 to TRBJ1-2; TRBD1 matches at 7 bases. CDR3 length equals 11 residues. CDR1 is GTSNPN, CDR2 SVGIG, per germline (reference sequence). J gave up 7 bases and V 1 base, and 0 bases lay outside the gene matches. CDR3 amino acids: CAWSDRGGYTF. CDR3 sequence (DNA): TGTGCCTGGAGTGACAGGGGTGGCTACACCTTC.

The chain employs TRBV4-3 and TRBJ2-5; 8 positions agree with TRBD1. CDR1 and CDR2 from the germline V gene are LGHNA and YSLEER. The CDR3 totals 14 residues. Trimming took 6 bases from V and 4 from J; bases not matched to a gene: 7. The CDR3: CASSRHQGAETQYF. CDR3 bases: TGCGCCAGCAGTCGACACCAGGGGGCAGAGACCCAGTACTTC.

CDR3 bases: TGCAGCGTTGCAGTGGGACAGGGACCGGATACGCAGTATTTT. It codes for CSVAVGQGPDTQYF. The chain employs TRBV29-1 and TRBJ2-3; TRBD1 aligns across 9 bases. Trimming cost V 4 bases and J 6 bases; bases outside gene matches: 8. The CDR3 extends over 14 amino acids. Germline values: CDR1 SQVTM, CDR2 ANQGSEA.

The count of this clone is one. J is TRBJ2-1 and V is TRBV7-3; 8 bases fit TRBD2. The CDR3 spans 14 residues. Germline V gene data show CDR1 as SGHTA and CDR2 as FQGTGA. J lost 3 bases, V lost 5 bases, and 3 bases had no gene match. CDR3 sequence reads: CASSLTSDYNEQFF. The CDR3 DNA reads TGTGCCAGCAGCCTGACTAGCGACTACAATGAGCAGTTCTTC.

The CDR3 is CAWNLRLAYEQYF. The CDR3 DNA reads as TGTGCCTGGAACCTTCGACTAGCTTACGAGCAGTACTTC. This chain links TRBV30 with TRBJ2-7; TRBD2 agrees at 7 bases. Germline assignment: CDR1 GTSNPN and CDR2 SVGIG (reference sequence). The V and J ends lost 4 bases and 4 bases, in that order; junction bases with no gene match: 7. The CDR3 spans 13 residues.